A single TCR beta chain is shown here with its context. Generated by immunoSEQ multiplex PCR, the TCRdb table keeps only in-frame clones and is missing some. The sample has some 89,000 clones; more than 75% are singletons. These data originate in a study of blood T cell repertoires in COVID-19. Study-wide context: Material from acute and convalescent COVID-19 was sourced from the United States, Italy and Spain.

The sample comprised peripheral blood. This sequence originates from a woman older than 75 with acute or convalescent COVID-19.

Here the CDR3 reads CASRRGQVSNQPQHF. In DNA, the CDR3 is TGTGCCAGCAGACGGGGACAGGTTAGCAATCAGCCCCAGCATTTT. The V gene is TRBV6-5, the J gene TRBJ1-5; 8 bases match TRBD1. CDR3 length equals 15 residues. Trimming took 6 bases from V and 0 from J; bases not matched to a gene: 4. The germline V gene encodes CDR1 MNHEY and CDR2 SVGAGI.